One and the same sample provided the 30 T cell receptor beta chains below, sequenced in a study of post-analysis software for immune sequencing data. Unique-molecular-identifier-tagged TCR beta cDNA libraries were used. TCRdb analysed the PCR reads with MiXCR anew, one entry per CDR3 protein. The sample has approximately 730,000 distinct CDR3 sequences, 46% seen once; the top ten hold 4.9%. Study results and limitations: Roughly five TRBV segments were more frequent in patients than controls; TRBV5-6, TRBV5-1 and TRBV20-1 belonged to this group.

These receptors have no identified antigens. Specimen: blood. The receptors originated from a girl aged 10 to 17 with multiple sclerosis.

The chain employs TRBV11-2 and TRBJ2-3, with D perhaps matching TRBD2 (5 bases). From germline, CDR1 is SGHAT and CDR2 FQNNGV. The CDR3 runs to 16 residues. V gave up 4 bases and J gave up 0 bases, with 14 bases separating them. For the CDR3, the DNA is TGTGCCAGCAGCTCGGGGATCGGACTGAGCACAGATACGCAGTATTTT. This sequence encodes CASSSGIGLSTDTQYF.

This chain links TRBV11-2 with TRBJ2-7; 8 nucleotides align to TRBD2. CDR3 length: 18 residues. V dropped 5 bases and J dropped 1; count of bases not matched to a gene: 16. From germline, CDR1 is SGHAT and CDR2 FQNNGV. The CDR3 sequence: CASSQPGTGGPVSYEQYF. As DNA, the CDR3 is TGTGCCAGCAGCCAGCCGGGAACGGGAGGGCCGGTTTCCTACGAGCAGTACTTC.

This clonotype showed up just a few times. The V gene is TRBV6-6, the J gene TRBJ2-7, with D uncertain. CDR1 and CDR2 (germline): MNHNY, SVGAGI (reference sequence). V lost 6 bases to trimming and J lost 4 bases, with 16 bases between them. This CDR3 is 14 amino acids long. For the CDR3, the DNA is TGTGCCAGCAGGTACGGGTCTACTTCTTACGAGCAGTACTTC. Its translation: CASRYGSTSYEQYF.

This chain uses TRBV3-1 with TRBJ2-7; D is perhaps TRBD2 (7 bases). V lost 2 bases to trimming and J lost 2 bases, with 19 bases between them. This CDR3 has 17 residues. Germline loops: CDR1 LGHDT, CDR2 YNNKEL (reference sequence). This CDR3 is CASSQTWGLAVAYEQYF. The CDR3 region has the DNA TGTGCCAGCAGCCAAACATGGGGGCTAGCGGTGGCCTACGAGCAGTACTTC.

The genes are TRBV4-2 and TRBJ2-7; no firm D call. Trimming stripped 2 bases from V and 6 bases from J, with 11 bases between. The CDR3 is made up of 13 amino acids. CDR1 and CDR2 (germline): LGHNA, YNFKEQ. The CDR3 nucleotides are TGTGCCAGCAGCCAATTCCAGTCCGGCGAGCAGTACTTC. Its translation is CASSQFQSGEQYF.

The chain couples TRBV20-1 to TRBJ2-7; the match to TRBD2 covers 10 bases. This CDR3 has 14 amino acids. Germline CDR1 is DFQATT and CDR2 is SNEGSKA (reference sequence). V lost 3 bases, J lost 3 bases, and 5 bases stayed unmatched. As DNA, the CDR3 is TGCAGTGCTAGGTCTAGCGGGAGTTGCTACGAGCAGTACTTC. Protein sequence: CSARSSGSCYEQYF.

The genes are TRBV27 and TRBJ1-1, with 8 bases matching TRBD1. Germline values: CDR1 MNHEY, CDR2 SMNVEV (reference sequence). The CDR3 length is 13 residues. With V trimmed by 5 bases and J by 7 bases, 6 bases remained unmatched. The chain's CDR3 is CASSMMGTGEAFF. The DNA of the CDR3 is TGTGCCAGCAGTATGATGGGGACAGGTGAAGCTTTCTTT.

This chain's CDR3 is CASSWDRAGTDTQYF. CDR3 nucleotides: TGTGCCAGCAGTTGGGACAGAGCGGGCACAGATACGCAGTATTTT. The chain links TRBV27 to TRBJ2-3; 7 nucleotides line up with TRBD1. The CDR3 has 15 residues. The germline gives CDR1 MNHEY, CDR2 SMNVEV (reference sequence). Trimming cost V 4 bases and J 1 base; bases outside gene matches: 5.

This chain joins TRBV4-1 and TRBJ1-2; D remains ambiguous. From germline, CDR1 is MGHRA and CDR2 YSYEKL. V lost 0 bases and J lost 4, with 12 bases in between. The CDR3 has 15 residues. The CDR3 sequence: CASSQEEGVGYGYTF. CDR3 DNA: TGCGCCAGCAGCCAAGAGGAGGGAGTTGGCTATGGCTACACCTTC.

This clonotype was seen only a few times. The chain links TRBV5-1 to TRBJ2-3; possible D gene TRBD2, 5 bases. CDR1 SGHRS and CDR2 YFSETQ come from the germline V gene. CDR3 size: 14 residues. V was clipped by 5 bases and J by 2 bases, with 12 bases between them. The CDR3 nucleotides are TGCGCCAGCAGTCTGGGGAGCCCCACAGATACGCAGTATTTT. Its translation is CASSLGSPTDTQYF.

The chain employs TRBV24-1 and TRBJ1-2, with a weak D call TRBD1 (6 bases). There are 14 residues in the CDR3. V lost 4 bases and J 4 bases, leaving 12 bases between the germline ends. Germline CDR1 is KGHDR and CDR2 is SFDVKD. The CDR3 DNA is TGTGCCACCAGTGACCCACAGGGCTCCTATGGCTACACCTTC. Encoded protein: CATSDPQGSYGYTF.

V usage is TRBV20-1 and J usage is TRBJ2-1; 8 bases agree with TRBD2. CDR1 is DFQATT, CDR2 SNEGSKA, per germline (reference sequence). The CDR3 is 14 amino acids. Unmatched junction bases numbered 5, after V lost 0 bases and J lost 7 bases. The CDR3 is CSARDFERENEQFF. CDR3 in DNA: TGCAGTGCTAGAGATTTTGAGCGGGAGAATGAGCAGTTCTTC.

This clonotype appeared many times. The V gene is TRBV29-1, the J gene TRBJ2-7; TRBD2 aligns across 9 bases. The CDR3 has 13 amino acids. Germline V CDR1 and CDR2: SQVTM, ANQGSEA. V gave up 5 bases and J gave up 6 bases; unmatched junction bases: 8. The CDR3 protein is CSVRVAGAGEQYF. DNA of the CDR3: TGCAGCGTTCGGGTAGCGGGAGCCGGCGAGCAGTACTTC.

This clonotype was seen a few times. The V gene is TRBV6-1, the J gene TRBJ2-3; TRBD2 might be the D (5 bases). V lost 6 bases, J lost 0 bases, and 19 bases lay in between. The CDR3 extends over 17 amino acids. Germline-derived CDR1 and CDR2 are MNHNS and SASEGT. Here the CDR3 reads CASRGSPGSTSTDTQYF. The DNA of the CDR3 is TGTGCCAGCAGGGGTTCGCCGGGGTCCACTAGCACAGATACGCAGTATTTT.

This clonotype was found once. The chain employs TRBV9 and TRBJ2-3; 9 bases match TRBD2. The junction had 7 bases not matched to a gene; V was cut back by 0 bases and J by 5 bases. This CDR3 is built from 16 residues. Germline lookup yields CDR1 SGDLS and CDR2 YYNGEE. CDR3 sequence (DNA): TGTGCCAGCAGCGTAGCTCCGGGACTAGCAGTAGATACGCAGTATTTT. This sequence encodes CASSVAPGLAVDTQYF.

V is TRBV29-1 and J is TRBJ1-6; 9 nucleotides agree with TRBD1. This CDR3 comprises 13 residues. CDR1 is SQVTM, CDR2 ANQGSEA, per germline. Trimming took 7 bases from V and 9 from J; bases not matched to a gene: 7. CDR3 nucleotide sequence: TGCAGCGCCGCGAGGGACAGGGCTTCACCCCTCCACTTT. Protein sequence: CSAARDRASPLHF.

The chain couples TRBV20-1 to TRBJ2-3; the D is unclear. CDR3 length equals 13 residues. V was clipped by 3 bases and J by 4 bases, with 11 bases between them. Per germline, CDR1 DFQATT and CDR2 SNEGSKA (reference sequence). DNA for the CDR3: TGCAGTGCTAGTTCGGGCCAACCAGATACGCAGTATTTT. Translated, it gives CSASSGQPDTQYF.

This clonotype has only one observation. The chain joins TRBV5-1 to TRBJ1-5; D call uncertain. V shed 4 bases and J shed 9 bases, with 14 bases lying between them. Per the germline V gene, CDR1 is SGHRS and CDR2 is YFSETQ. The CDR3 is made up of 13 amino acids. DNA for the CDR3: TGCGCCAGCAGCGAGGCCCCGGGATGGCCCCAGCATTTT. It translates to CASSEAPGWPQHF. Complete variable domain (other parts from reference TRBV5-1 and TRBJ1-5): KAGVTQTPRYLIKTRGQQVTLSCSPISGHRSVSWYQQTPGQGLQFLFEYFSETQRNKGNFPGRFSGRQFSNSRSEMNVSTLELGDSALYLCASSEAPGWPQHFGDGTRLSIL.

The table lists this clonotype with a few counts. The rearrangement joins TRBV7-3 to TRBJ2-3; 7 bases map to TRBD2. The CDR3 loop spans 17 amino acids. Germline CDR1 is SGHTA and CDR2 is FQGTGA. With 1 base clipped from V and 0 bases from J, the junction kept 7 bases outside the gene matches. The CDR3 DNA reads as TGTGCCAGCAGCTTAAATCCGTCTAGCGGTAGCACAGATACGCAGTATTTT. Translated, it gives CASSLNPSSGSTDTQYF.

The chain joins TRBV6-4 to TRBJ2-1; tentatively, D is TRBD1 or TRBD2 (6 bases each). There are 12 residues in the CDR3. CDR1 and CDR2 from the germline V gene are MRHNA and SNTAGT. Trimming pared 11 bases from V and 10 bases from J, leaving 18 bases between. CDR3 loop: CAFSRGLWEQFF. Written as DNA, the CDR3 is TGTGCCTTTTCCCGGGGGCTTTGGGAGCAGTTCTTC.

V and J are TRBV10-3 and TRBJ2-7; D unresolved. Germline V gene sequence: CDR1 ENHRY, CDR2 SYGVKD. This CDR3 has 14 amino acids. Trimming left V 0 bases short and J 5 bases short, with 11 bases between. The CDR3 sequence is CAISESKQWDEQYF. Written as DNA, the CDR3 is TGTGCCATCAGTGAGTCGAAACAGTGGGACGAGCAGTACTTC.

A single count supports this clonotype. This CDR3 reads CSARAGGEGWNSPLHF. CDR3 nucleotide sequence: TGCAGTGCTAGAGCAGGGGGCGAGGGGTGGAATTCACCCCTCCACTTT. The rearrangement uses TRBV20-1 and TRBJ1-6, with 8 bases that match TRBD1. The germline V gene encodes CDR1 DFQATT and CDR2 SNEGSKA (reference sequence). The CDR3 length is 16 residues. The junction had 9 bases not matched to a gene; V was cut back by 1 base and J by 7 bases.

V usage is TRBV20-1 and J usage is TRBJ2-2; possibly TRBD2 for D (5 bases). Germline loops: CDR1 DFQATT, CDR2 SNEGSKA (reference sequence). This CDR3 has 14 amino acids. V was clipped by 0 bases and J by 7 bases, with 12 bases between them. The CDR3 loop reads CSARDFREGGELFF. The CDR3 DNA sequence: TGCAGTGCTAGAGATTTCCGGGAAGGCGGGGAGCTGTTTTTT.

This clonotype was recorded a few times. J is TRBJ1-5 and V is TRBV27, with D perhaps matching TRBD1 (5 bases). Trimming left V 8 bases short and J 5 bases short, with 10 bases between. Looked up from germline, CDR1 is MNHEY and CDR2 is SMNVEV (reference sequence). The CDR3 sequence is 12 residues long. The CDR3 region has the DNA TGTGCCAGCGGGGACGGAGATCAGCCCCAGCATTTT. Its translation: CASGDGDQPQHF.

This clonotype was counted only a few times. CDR3 bases: TGTGCCAGCAGCTTAAGACAGGGGGCGCGGGAGACCCAGTACTTC. It codes for CASSLRQGARETQYF. The chain is built from TRBV7-2 and TRBJ2-5, with TRBD1 identical over 10 bases. The CDR3 runs to 15 residues. Germline CDR1 SGHTA, CDR2 FQGNSA. V was clipped by 2 bases and J by 5 bases; unmatched bases: 5. Full variable domain (remainder filled in from reference TRBV7-2 and TRBJ2-5): GAGVSQSPSNKVTEKGKDVELRCDPISGHTALYWYRQSLGQGLEFLIYFQGNSAPDKSGLPSDRFSAERTGGSVSTLTIQRTQQEDSAVYLCASSLRQGARETQYFGPGTRLLVL.

Only a few counts were recorded for this clonotype. The chain employs TRBV5-1 and TRBJ2-1; TRBD2 matches 11 bases. The germline V gene has CDR1 SGHRS and CDR2 YFSETQ. V lost 6 bases to trimming and J lost 8 bases; unmatched junction nucleotides: 10. The CDR3 spans 15 residues. The CDR3 bases are TGCGCCAGCAAACAAACGACTAGCGGGATAGATGAGCAGTTCTTC. It yields the protein CASKQTTSGIDEQFF.

A note on this clonotype: Relative to the germline gene, one junction end is altered; a read error may explain this. The J gene is TRBJ1-5, the V gene TRBV24-1; unclear D gene. Germline V gene sequence: CDR1 KGHDR, CDR2 SFDVKD. CDR3 length: 15 amino acids. CDR3 DNA: TGTGCCGCCAGTGAAGACGGGCCAGGTGCTCAGCCCCAGCATTTT. This codes for CAASEDGPGAQPQHF.

The chain is built from TRBV5-1 and TRBJ1-2; D remains unclear. Germline V CDR1 and CDR2: SGHRS, YFSETQ. The CDR3 contains 13 residues. V was clipped by 0 bases and J by 5 bases, with 8 bases between them. The CDR3 sequence is CASSLDIRYGYTF. Written as DNA, the CDR3 is TGCGCCAGCAGCTTGGACATTAGGTATGGCTACACCTTC.

This clonotype turned up a few times. The chain uses TRBV9 and TRBJ2-1; 8 bases fit TRBD2. This CDR3 has 16 residues. J was trimmed by 0 bases and V by 3 bases; bases with no gene match: 5. Looked up from germline, CDR1 is SGDLS and CDR2 is YYNGEE. The CDR3 reads CASSAIAGSSYNEQFF. The CDR3 nucleotides are TGTGCCAGCAGCGCTATAGCGGGGAGCTCCTACAATGAGCAGTTCTTC.

This clonotype was recorded once. This rearrangement joins TRBV11-2 to TRBJ2-5; tentative D call: TRBD2 (6 bases). There are 16 residues in the CDR3. Germline V gives CDR1 SGHAT, CDR2 FQNNGV. V was pared by 5 bases and J by 2 bases, with 18 bases between. The CDR3 is CASSPVSQEGQETQYF. CDR3 DNA: TGTGCCAGCAGCCCGGTGTCTCAGGAGGGACAAGAGACCCAGTACTTC.